The clone carrying this T cell receptor (beta chain) was seen a few times. The antigen remains undetermined. Each PCR replicate from the sorted subsets contained around 0.2 ug DNA, which is tens of thousands of T cell genomes. Sequenced by immunoSEQ multiplex PCR; TCRdb stores in-frame clones only, minus some. The sample carries 650,000 to 700,000 clones, 90% recorded once. The data were obtained in a study of shared clonotypes between healthy human individuals. Whole-study results and caveats: Limited genetic and exposure-history diversity came from having few donors.

V lost 6 bases to trimming and J lost 1 base, with 16 bases between them. The germline CDR1 and CDR2 sequences are LGHNA and YNFKEQ. The length of the CDR3 is 15 residues. This TCR was recovered from a man aged 18 to 35 in good health. Some clones in this sample may be carry-over from other donors' samples. Sequenced input: memory CD8+ T cells from PBMCs. As to subset: CD45RO+ cells pooled with CCR7-negative TemRA cells. This sequence joins TRBV4-2 and TRBJ2-7, with D tentatively TRBD1 (5 bases). The DNA for the CDR3 is TGTGCCAGCAGGTTAGGACACCGGTCTTCCTACGAGCAGTACTTC. It codes for CASRLGHRSSYEQYF.